These 3 T cell receptor beta chains originate from one sample sequenced in a study of OX40 agonist ivuxolimab in advanced cancers. The method was immunoSEQ multiplex PCR; TCRdb's version includes in-frame clones alone and lacks a portion of them. The data contain approximately 77,000 clones, about 90% of them singletons. The sequencing here drew on CD4+ or CD8+ T cells sorted from blood, taken in a trial of the OX40 agonist ivuxolimab. Receptors were obtained from an adult with an advanced solid tumor such as melanoma, head and neck, liver or kidney cancer.

The chain recombines TRBV19 with TRBJ2-5; tentatively, D is TRBD2 (5 bases). The germline gives CDR1 LNHDA, CDR2 SQIVND (reference sequence). The length of the CDR3 is 14 residues. V dropped 5 bases and J dropped 5 bases, with 15 bases sitting between them. Here the CDR3 reads CASSYGVRAETQYF. CDR3 DNA sequence: TGTGCCAGTAGTTACGGCGTGAGGGCGGAGACCCAGTACTTC.

The rearrangement links TRBV11-2 to TRBJ2-2; D remains ambiguous. The CDR3 runs 13 residues. CDR1 SGHAT and CDR2 FQNNGV come from the germline V gene. V lost 5 bases and J 4 bases, leaving 8 bases between the germline ends. DNA for the CDR3: TGTGCCAGCAGCCCTAGACTCACCGGGGAGCTGTTTTTT. It translates to CASSPRLTGELFF. Complete variable domain (other parts from reference TRBV11-2 and TRBJ2-2): EAGVAQSPRYKIIEKRQSVAFWCNPISGHATLYWYQQILGQGPKLLIQFQNNGVVDDSQLPKDRFSAERLKGVDSTLKIQPAKLEDSAVYLCASSPRLTGELFFGEGSRLTVL.

The chain carries TRBV28 and TRBJ2-1; TRBD1 might be the D (5 bases). V was shortened by 3 bases and J by 8 bases, with 14 bases between the two germline ends. This CDR3 contains 14 residues. Germline CDR1 MDHEN, CDR2 SYDVKM. DNA for the CDR3: TGTGCCAGCAGTTTTTATCAGGGTGGCCATGAGCAGTTCTTC. It codes for CASSFYQGGHEQFF.